The 16 T cell receptor beta chains reported below all come from one sample, sequenced in a study of OX40 agonist ivuxolimab in advanced cancers. Sequenced by immunoSEQ multiplex PCR; TCRdb stores in-frame clones only, minus some. The sample consists of about 99,000 clones, around nine tenths of them appearing once. The sequenced sample was CD4+ or CD8+ T cells sorted from blood, obtained in a trial of the OX40 agonist ivuxolimab. The receptor set was obtained from an adult with an advanced solid tumor such as melanoma, head and neck, liver or kidney cancer.

This clone showed up just once. V usage is TRBV4-1 and J usage is TRBJ2-4, with D possibly called TRBD1 or TRBD2 (6 bases each). From germline, CDR1 is MGHRA and CDR2 YSYEKL. There are 16 residues in the CDR3. The germline V and J ends were trimmed by 0 bases and 6 bases, with 15 bases remaining between them. The CDR3 loop is CASSQDWGGTINIQYF. The CDR3, as DNA: TGCGCCAGCAGCCAAGATTGGGGCGGGACAATAAACATTCAGTACTTC.

This clone was detected once. The chain couples TRBV6-6 to TRBJ1-2; 10 bases agree with TRBD1. The ends lost 2 bases at V and 1 base at J; junction bases unmatched: 4. The germline gives CDR1 MNHNY, CDR2 SVGAGI (reference sequence). The CDR3 has 16 residues. The CDR3 sequence: CASSYPGTGDNYGYTF. Written as DNA, the CDR3 is TGTGCCAGCAGTTACCCCGGGACAGGGGATAACTATGGCTACACCTTC.

The chain couples TRBV9 to TRBJ2-7, with 13 bases identical to TRBD2. Per germline, CDR1 SGDLS and CDR2 YYNGEE. J gave up 3 bases and V 3 bases, and 3 bases lay outside the gene matches. The CDR3 is made up of 15 amino acids. The CDR3 reads CASSARTSGSYEQYF. DNA of the CDR3: TGTGCCAGCAGCGCGAGGACTAGCGGGAGCTACGAGCAGTACTTC.

This sequence joins TRBV5-1 and TRBJ2-3; 11 bases match TRBD2. The CDR3 runs 15 residues. The V and J ends lost 5 bases and 4 bases, in that order; junction bases with no gene match: 6. Germline CDR1 reads SGHRS; CDR2 reads YFSETQ. Here the CDR3 reads CASSITSGSADTQYF. In DNA, the CDR3 is TGCGCCAGCAGTATAACTAGCGGGAGTGCAGATACGCAGTATTTT.

The rearrangement joins TRBV7-2 to TRBJ2-7; D is tentatively TRBD1 or TRBD2 (7 bases each). Per germline, CDR1 SGHTA and CDR2 FQGNSA. The CDR3 is 19 amino acids. V was shortened by 5 bases and J by 2 bases, with 28 bases between the two germline ends. Written as DNA, the CDR3 is TGTGCCAGCAGCCCCAGGGGGACGGGAGGAGGAATCGGGACCTACGAGCAGTACTTC. Amino acid sequence: CASSPRGTGGGIGTYEQYF. The complete variable domain, with remaining parts taken from reference TRBV7-2 and TRBJ2-7, reads GAGVSQSPSNKVTEKGKDVELRCDPISGHTALYWYRQSLGQGLEFLIYFQGNSAPDKSGLPSDRFSAERTGGSVSTLTIQRTQQEDSAVYLCASSPRGTGGGIGTYEQYFGPGTRLTVT.

The genes are TRBV2 and TRBJ2-2; tentatively, D is TRBD2 (5 bases). Looked up from germline, CDR1 is SNHLY and CDR2 is FYNNEI. The V end was cut by 0 bases, the J end by 4 bases, with 9 bases between. This CDR3 is 15 amino acids long. In nucleotides, the CDR3 is TGTGCCAGCAGTGAAGCGCGGGTCGCCACCGGGGAGCTGTTTTTT. Translated: CASSEARVATGELFF. The full variable domain, in which reference TRBV2 and TRBJ2-2 provide the parts outside the CDR3, is EPEVTQTPSHQVTQMGQEVILRCVPISNHLYFYWYRQILGQKVEFLVSFYNNEISEKSEIFDDQFSVERPDGSNFTLKIRSTKLEDSAMYFCASSEARVATGELFFGEGSRLTVL.

The chain's CDR3 is CASSPNRGPADTQYF. DNA for the CDR3: TGTGCCAGCTCACCCAACCGGGGCCCGGCAGATACGCAGTATTTT. The genes are TRBV18 and TRBJ2-3; D is perhaps TRBD1 or TRBD2 (5 bases each). The V end was cut by 3 bases, the J end by 4 bases, with 14 bases between. This CDR3 contains 15 residues. Germline CDR1 and CDR2: KGHSH and LQKENI. The variable domain in full, with the rest retrieved from reference TRBV18 and TRBJ2-3, is NAGVMQNPRHLVRRRGQEARLRCSPMKGHSHVYWYRQLPEEGLKFMVYLQKENIIDESGMPKERFSAEFPKEGPSILRIQQVVRGDSAAYFCASSPNRGPADTQYFGPGTRLTVL.

CDR3 sequence: CASSLRGLVGEKLFF. The CDR3 nucleotides read TGTGCCAGCAGCTTAAGAGGACTCGTGGGGGAAAAACTGTTTTTT. V and J are TRBV7-2 and TRBJ1-4; D uncertain. The CDR3 sequence is 15 residues long. Between the trimmed V and J ends, which lost 2 bases and 8 bases, there was a span of 15 bases. Germline V gene lookup returns CDR1 SGHTA and CDR2 FQGNSA.

The chain couples TRBV6-1 to TRBJ2-1; 10 bases map to TRBD2. The V gene's germline CDR1 is MNHNS and CDR2 SASEGT. The CDR3 is made up of 16 amino acids. The J segment lost 2 bases and the V segment lost 4 bases, leaving 5 bases of the junction unmatched. CDR3 sequence reads: CASSVGLAGAYNEQFF. CDR3 in DNA: TGTGCCAGCAGTGTAGGTCTAGCGGGGGCCTACAATGAGCAGTTCTTC.

This chain links TRBV5-1 with TRBJ2-5; 8 bases are a match to TRBD1. Trimming cost V 0 bases and J 4 bases; bases outside gene matches: 2. The CDR3 is made up of 14 amino acids. The germline gives CDR1 SGHRS, CDR2 YFSETQ. CDR3 sequence (DNA): TGCGCCAGCAGCTTGGACAGGGGGGTAGAGACCCAGTACTTC. Its protein is CASSLDRGVETQYF.

Only one count was recorded for this clone. V gene TRBV6-5 combines with J gene TRBJ2-3; D call uncertain. CDR3 length: 15 amino acids. CDR1 is MNHEY and CDR2 is SVGAGI in the germline V gene. The V end was cut by 0 bases, the J end by 2 bases, with 9 bases between. The CDR3 sequence is CASSYSGSYTDTQYF. The CDR3 nucleotides read TGTGCCAGCAGTTACTCTGGCAGCTACACAGATACGCAGTATTTT.

The chain is built from TRBV2 and TRBJ2-7; D call uncertain. The CDR3 length is 12 residues. Germline V gene data show CDR1 as SNHLY and CDR2 as FYNNEI. The V gene lost 6 bases and the J gene lost 0 bases, with 6 bases spanning the gap. The CDR3 here is CASRWSSYEQYF. CDR3 coding DNA: TGTGCCAGCAGGTGGAGCTCCTACGAGCAGTACTTC.

The rearrangement links TRBV5-1 to TRBJ2-4; TRBD1 agrees at 8 bases. CDR1 is SGHRS, CDR2 YFSETQ, per germline. This CDR3 is 14 amino acids long. The trim removed 4 bases at V and 5 bases at J, leaving 5 bases unmatched. The DNA for the CDR3 is TGCGCCAGCAGCCCATCGGGACAGGAAAACATTCAGTACTTC. As protein: CASSPSGQENIQYF.

This chain joins TRBV6-6 and TRBJ1-1, with D possibly matching TRBD1 (5 bases). Germline CDR1 MNHNY, CDR2 SVGAGI (reference sequence). CDR3 length: 14 residues. V gave up 4 bases and J gave up 6 bases, with 15 bases separating them. DNA for the CDR3: TGTGCCAGCAGTTGGGGCCTCCAGCACGCTGAAGCTTTCTTT. Translation gives CASSWGLQHAEAFF.

Here the CDR3 reads CASSVGREGSYNEQFF. For the CDR3, the DNA is TGTGCCAGCAGCGTAGGACGGGAGGGGTCCTACAATGAGCAGTTCTTC. The chain couples TRBV9 to TRBJ2-1, with 8 bases lining up with TRBD2. Germline V gene data show CDR1 as SGDLS and CDR2 as YYNGEE. The CDR3 runs 16 residues. V shed 0 bases and J 1 base; nucleotides not matched to a gene: 3.

There are a few counts of this clone. V usage is TRBV7-2 and J usage is TRBJ1-5; the D gene is possibly TRBD1 (5 bases). V shed 5 bases and J shed 3 bases, with 14 bases lying between them. Germline CDR1 SGHTA, CDR2 FQGNSA. This CDR3 region has 15 residues. CDR3 sequence: CASSPGTGNNQPQHF. CDR3 in DNA: TGTGCCAGCAGCCCCGGGACTGGTAACAATCAGCCCCAGCATTTT.